This T cell receptor (beta chain) was captured by sequencing in a study of cytomegalovirus exposure and HLA in healthy donors. As to this clone: Antigen: not known.

Study-wide points: Later analysis identified several of the most significant clusters that appeared linked to common viral pathogens.

The PCR had 60 Vbeta and 13 Jbeta primers. The protocol was immunoSEQ multiplex PCR, while the TCRdb copy is restricted to in-frame clones and leaves out a portion. The record lists approximately 120,000 clones, of which the ten most abundant hold over 0.8%. Germline V gene sequence: CDR1 SGHTS, CDR2 YDEGEE. CDR3 size: 12 residues. Trimming took off 0 bases at V and 3 bases at J, with 4 bases between the two ends. This sequence joins TRBV5-8 and TRBJ2-7; no firm D call. The source of this sequence is a man in his late teens or twenties in good health and CMV-seronegative. The sequenced sample was PBMCs. CDR3 nucleotide sequence: TGTGCCAGCAGCTTGGACGGCTACGAGCAGTACTTC. It yields the protein CASSLDGYEQYF.